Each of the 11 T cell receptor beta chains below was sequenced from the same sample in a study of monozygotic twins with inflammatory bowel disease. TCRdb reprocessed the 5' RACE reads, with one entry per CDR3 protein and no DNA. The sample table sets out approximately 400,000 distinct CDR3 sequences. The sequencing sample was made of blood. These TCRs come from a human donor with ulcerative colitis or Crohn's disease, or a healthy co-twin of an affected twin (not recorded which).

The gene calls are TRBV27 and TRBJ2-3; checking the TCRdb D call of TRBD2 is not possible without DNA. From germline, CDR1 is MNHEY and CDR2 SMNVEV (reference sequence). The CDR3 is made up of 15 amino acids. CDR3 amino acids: CATTSGGRSADTQYF.

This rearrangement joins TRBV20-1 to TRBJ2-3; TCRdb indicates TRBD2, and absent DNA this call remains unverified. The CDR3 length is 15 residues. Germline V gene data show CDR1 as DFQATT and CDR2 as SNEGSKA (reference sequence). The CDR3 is CSASGRLAGEDTQYF.

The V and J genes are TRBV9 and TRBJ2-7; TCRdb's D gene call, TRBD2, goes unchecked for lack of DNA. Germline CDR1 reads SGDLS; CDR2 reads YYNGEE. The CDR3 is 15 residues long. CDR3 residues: CASSALAGSAYEQYF.

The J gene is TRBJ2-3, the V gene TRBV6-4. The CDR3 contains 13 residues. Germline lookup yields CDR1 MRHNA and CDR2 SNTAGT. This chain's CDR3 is CASSQTNTDTQYF.

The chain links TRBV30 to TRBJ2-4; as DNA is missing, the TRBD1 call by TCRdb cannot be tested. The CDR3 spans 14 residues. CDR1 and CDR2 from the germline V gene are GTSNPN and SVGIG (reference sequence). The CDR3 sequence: CAFSRGLAKNIQYF.

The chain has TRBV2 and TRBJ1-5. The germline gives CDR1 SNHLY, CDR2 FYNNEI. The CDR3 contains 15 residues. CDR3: CASSGWDYSNQPQHF.

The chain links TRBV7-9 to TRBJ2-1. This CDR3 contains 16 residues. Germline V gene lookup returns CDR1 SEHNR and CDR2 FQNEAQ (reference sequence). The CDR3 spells CASSLARGSSYNEQFF.

The CDR3 loop is CASSQVTGITGELFF. V and J are TRBV3-1 and TRBJ2-2; the TRBD1 assignment by TCRdb is unverifiable without DNA. There are 15 residues in the CDR3. Germline CDR1 LGHDT, CDR2 YNNKEL (reference sequence).

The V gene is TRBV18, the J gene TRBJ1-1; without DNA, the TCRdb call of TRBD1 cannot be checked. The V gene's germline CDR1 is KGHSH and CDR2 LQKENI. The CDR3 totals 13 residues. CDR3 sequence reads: CASSPGQAGEAFF.

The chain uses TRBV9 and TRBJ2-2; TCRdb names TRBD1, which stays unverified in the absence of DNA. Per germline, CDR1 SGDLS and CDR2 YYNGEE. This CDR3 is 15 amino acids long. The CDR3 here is CASSQGHLNTGELFF.

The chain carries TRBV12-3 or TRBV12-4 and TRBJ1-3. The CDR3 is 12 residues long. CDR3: CASKNSGNTIYF.